The entry below gives a single TCR beta chain sequence along with its context. The antigen remains undetermined. These data originate in a study of cytomegalovirus exposure and HLA in healthy donors. Findings and caveats of the study: What was likely a sequencing artifact was a cluster of highly shared sequence variants. In a later analysis, CMV-associated beta chains were mostly HLA-associated, it appeared. Listed as cytomegalovirus-associated were about 160 TCR beta chains. A later analysis linked around 15,000 TCR beta sequences to HLA alleles at 0.05 false discovery rate.

This PCR relied on a set of 60 Vbeta primers and 13 Jbeta primers. TCRdb's table, derived via immunoSEQ multiplex PCR, lists solely in-frame clones and lacks some. Of some 200,000 clones in the sample, about 79% were seen once. The CDR3 sequence is 16 residues long. Germline CDR1 reads KGHSH; CDR2 reads LQKENI. V shed 4 bases and J 0 bases; nucleotides not matched to a gene: 5. This sequence was found in a boy aged 2-15 years in good health and CMV-seronegative. The rearrangement links TRBV18 to TRBJ2-7; 11 bases are a match to TRBD1. The sample taken for sequencing was PBMCs. The CDR3 DNA follows: TGTGCCAGCTCACTCAGGACAGGGGGCAGCTCCTACGAGCAGTACTTC. This encodes CASSLRTGGSSYEQYF.